The T cell receptor (beta chain) under discussion was sequenced for a study of T cells in Graves' hyperthyroidism and ophthalmopathy. Overall study findings and caveats: Ophthalmopathy stood apart from stable hyperthyroidism in a 13 V-J model. The model anticipated ophthalmopathy a median 6.5 months pre-onset.

Those with hyperthyroidism were 18 to 65 years old, newly diagnosed, and ill for under 2 months. The diagnoses drew upon clinical symptoms, serum thyroxine and TRAb, thyroid ultrasound and orbital computed tomography. The CDR3 has 12 residues. Germline CDR1 reads MNHNS; CDR2 reads SASEGT. The V gene lost 0 bases and the J gene lost 4 bases, with 4 bases spanning the gap. Amplified regions were TCR beta CDR3 sequences from RNA transcripts. A set of HTBI primers served as the primers for a first-round RT-PCR of the TCR CDR3. Via MiXCR, TCRdb re-called the multiplex PCR reads, giving one row per CDR3 protein. The table records 300,000 to 450,000 distinct CDR3 sequences, approximately 17% of them present only once. This clonotype was seen at least ten times. Its antigen is unidentified.

The specimen sequenced was blood. V gene TRBV6-1 combines with J gene TRBJ2-7; D is uncertain. This TCR was sampled from a woman aged 30 to 39 with Graves' hyperthyroidism that later progressed to Graves' ophthalmopathy. This CDR3 reads CASSEAGYEQYF. CDR3 nucleotides: TGTGCCAGCAGTGAAGCAGGGTACGAGCAGTACTTC.